This T cell receptor (beta chain) was sequenced during a study of naive and memory T cell subsets. General study findings and limits: TCR counts from RNA may reflect activation-linked expression changes. A clonotype means one alpha or beta sequence, not an alpha/beta pair. Gini index rose across naive, CM, EM and EMRA in CD4 and CD8.

This clonotype has only a few counts. Its antigen remains unidentified. V shed 7 bases, J shed 5 bases, and the junction held 1 base outside the gene matches. CDR3 length: 12 residues. Germline loops: CDR1 LNHDA, CDR2 SQIVND (reference sequence). An equimolar mix of two oligonucleotides served as the beta constant-region primer for TRBC1 and TRBC2. Four rounds of PCR amplified the ligated cDNA using nested alpha and beta constant-region primers plus SP2. The cDNA 3' end received a ligated single-stranded oligonucleotide carrying the SP2 primer and a 12-nucleotide UMI. TCRdb used MiXCR to reprocess the UMI-ligation and nested PCR reads, holding one entry per CDR3 protein. The profile shows roughly 8,000 distinct CDR3 sequences, 25% to 35% of them singletons.

Sequencing input: CD8+ TEMRA cells from blood. The subset was: effector memory re-expressing CD45RA, CD45RA+ CD27-. This clonotype was obtained from a human donor in good health. This rearrangement joins TRBV19 to TRBJ1-1; 10 bases are shared with TRBD1. The DNA of the CDR3 is TGTGCCAGTAAGGGACAGGGGACTGAAGCTTTCTTT. Its protein product is CASKGQGTEAFF.